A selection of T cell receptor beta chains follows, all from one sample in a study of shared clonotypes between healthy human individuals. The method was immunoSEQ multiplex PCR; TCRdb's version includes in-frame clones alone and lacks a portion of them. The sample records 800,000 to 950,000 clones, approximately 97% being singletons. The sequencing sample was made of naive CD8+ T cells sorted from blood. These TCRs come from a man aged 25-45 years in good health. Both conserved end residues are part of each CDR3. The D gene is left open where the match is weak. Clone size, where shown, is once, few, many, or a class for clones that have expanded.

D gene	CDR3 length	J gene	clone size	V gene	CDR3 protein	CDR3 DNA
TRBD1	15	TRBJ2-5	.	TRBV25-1	CASRGQGADGETQYF	TGTGCCAGCAGAGGACAGGGGGCTGATGGAGAGACCCAGTACTTC
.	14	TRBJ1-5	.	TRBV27	CASSLGGAHQPQHF	TGTGCCAGCAGTTTGGGGGGGGCTCATCAGCCCCAGCATTTT
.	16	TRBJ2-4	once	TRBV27	CASSLSAGLAKNIQYF	TGTGCCAGCAGTTTATCGGCGGGCCTAGCCAAAAACATTCAGTACTTC
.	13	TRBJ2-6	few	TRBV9	CASSPSGSHVLTF	TGTGCCAGCAGCCCTAGTGGCAGCCACGTCCTGACTTTC
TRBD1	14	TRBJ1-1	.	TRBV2	CASPPGQGNTEAFF	TGTGCCAGTCCGCCGGGACAGGGGAACACTGAAGCTTTCTTT
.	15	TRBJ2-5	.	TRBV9	CASSVGSAVQETQYF	TGTGCCAGCAGCGTAGGGAGCGCGGTCCAAGAGACCCAGTACTTC
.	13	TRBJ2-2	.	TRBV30	CAWSARGTGELFF	TGTGCCTGGTCAGCGAGAGGCACCGGGGAGCTGTTTTTT
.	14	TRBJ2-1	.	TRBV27	CASTTRDLHNEQFF	TGTGCCAGCACTACCCGGGACTTACACAATGAGCAGTTCTTC
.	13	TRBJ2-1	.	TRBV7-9	CASSLMGHNEQFF	TGTGCCAGCAGCTTAATGGGGCACAATGAGCAGTTCTTC
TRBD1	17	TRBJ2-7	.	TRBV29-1	CSVENTPGTGLSYEQYF	TGCAGCGTTGAAAATACCCCGGGGACAGGGCTTTCCTACGAGCAGTACTTC
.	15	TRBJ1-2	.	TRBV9	CASSVGPLGGDGYTF	TGTGCCAGCAGCGTAGGTCCACTGGGAGGGGATGGCTACACCTTC
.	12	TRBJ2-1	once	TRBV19	CAIENGYNEQFF	TGTGCCATCGAAAATGGGTACAATGAGCAGTTCTTC
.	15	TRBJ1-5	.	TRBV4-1	CASSQGMGEGQPQHF	TGCGCCAGCAGCCAAGGAATGGGCGAAGGTCAGCCCCAGCATTTT
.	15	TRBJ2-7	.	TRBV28	CASSLTGGQWDEQYF	TGTGCCAGCAGTCTAACGGGCGGGCAGTGGGACGAGCAGTACTTC
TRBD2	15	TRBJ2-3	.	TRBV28	CATGTGTSSADTQYF	TGTGCCACCGGGACCGGGACTAGCAGCGCAGATACGCAGTATTTT
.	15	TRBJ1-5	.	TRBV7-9	CASSLDTGTAQPQHF	TGTGCCAGCAGCTTAGACACAGGGACGGCTCAGCCCCAGCATTTT
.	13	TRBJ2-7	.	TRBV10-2	CASSESGGYEQYF	TGCGCCAGCAGTGAGTCTGGGGGCTACGAGCAGTACTTC
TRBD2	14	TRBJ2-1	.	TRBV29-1	CSVEGLLAGNEQFF	TGCAGCGTTGAAGGCCTACTAGCGGGAAACGAGCAGTTCTTC
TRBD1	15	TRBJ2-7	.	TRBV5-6	CASSLMGQAYYEQYF	TGTGCCAGCAGCTTGATGGGACAGGCTTACTACGAGCAGTACTTC
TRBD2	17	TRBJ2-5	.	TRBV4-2	CASSQEVPAGARETQYF	TGTGCCAGCAGCCAAGAAGTCCCAGCGGGAGCTAGGGAGACCCAGTACTTC
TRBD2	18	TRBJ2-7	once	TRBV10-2	CASNDNTGTSGNFYEQYF	TGCGCCAGCAACGATAATACCGGGACTAGCGGAAACTTCTACGAGCAGTACTTC
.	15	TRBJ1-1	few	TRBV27	CASSPSSGTQMRAFF	TGTGCCAGCAGTCCCTCCTCCGGGACCCAAATGCGAGCTTTCTTT
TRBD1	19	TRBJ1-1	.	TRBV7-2	CASSLPPDWTGGLNTEAFF	TGTGCCAGCAGCTTACCGCCAGATTGGACAGGGGGCCTGAACACTGAAGCTTTCTTT
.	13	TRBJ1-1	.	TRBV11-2	CASSYKIPPEAFF	TGTGCCAGCAGCTACAAAATTCCCCCGGAGGCTTTCTTT
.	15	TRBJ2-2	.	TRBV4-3	CASSQETGNTGELFF	TGCGCCAGCAGCCAAGAAACGGGGAACACCGGGGAGCTGTTTTTT
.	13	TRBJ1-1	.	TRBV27	CASSPDLWTEAFF	TGTGCCAGCAGTCCGGATTTGTGGACTGAAGCTTTCTTT
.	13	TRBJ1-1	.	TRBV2	CASRGGMNTEAFF	TGTGCCAGCCGGGGGGGTATGAACACTGAAGCTTTCTTT
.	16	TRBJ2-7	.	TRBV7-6	CASSLGGGSYTYEQYF	TGTGCCAGCAGCTTAGGAGGAGGGAGTTACACCTACGAGCAGTACTTC
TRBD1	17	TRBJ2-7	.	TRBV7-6	CASGSLLRQGASYEQYF	TGTGCCAGCGGCTCCTTGCTGAGACAGGGGGCTTCCTACGAGCAGTACTTC
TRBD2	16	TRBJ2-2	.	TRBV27	CASRDELGGDTGELFF	TGTGCCAGCAGGGATGAACTGGGGGGGGACACCGGGGAGCTGTTTTTT
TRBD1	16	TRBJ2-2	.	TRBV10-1	CASSVYRGANTGELFF	TGCGCCAGCAGTGTGTACAGGGGGGCGAACACCGGGGAGCTGTTTTTT
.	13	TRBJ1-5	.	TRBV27	CASSFGGNQPQHF	TGTGCCAGCAGTTTCGGCGGCAATCAGCCCCAGCATTTT
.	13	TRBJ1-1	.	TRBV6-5	CASNAGAATEAFF	TGTGCCAGCAATGCAGGGGCGGCCACTGAAGCTTTCTTT
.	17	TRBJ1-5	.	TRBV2	CASVLEQGAMGNQPQHF	TGTGCCAGCGTACTTGAACAGGGAGCGATGGGCAATCAGCCCCAGCATTTT
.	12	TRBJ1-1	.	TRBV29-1	CSVEDGVGGAFF	TGCAGCGTTGAAGATGGTGTCGGGGGAGCTTTCTTT
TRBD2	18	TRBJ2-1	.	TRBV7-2	CASSRPARVSGGHNEQFF	TGTGCCAGCAGCCGTCCCGCGCGCGTTAGCGGGGGTCACAATGAGCAGTTCTTC
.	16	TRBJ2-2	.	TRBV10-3	CAIRELVGDNTGELFF	TGTGCCATCAGGGAGTTGGTGGGAGACAACACCGGGGAGCTGTTTTTT
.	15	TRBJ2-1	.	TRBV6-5	CASSYSSSVGGEQFF	TGTGCCAGCAGTTACTCGAGTTCAGTAGGCGGTGAGCAGTTCTTC
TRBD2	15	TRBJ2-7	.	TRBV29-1	CSVEDQLAGAYEQYF	TGCAGCGTTGAGGACCAACTAGCGGGAGCCTACGAGCAGTACTTC
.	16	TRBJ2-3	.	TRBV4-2	CASSQEDAIVGDTQYF	TGTGCCAGCAGCCAAGAAGATGCCATTGTGGGAGATACGCAGTATTTT
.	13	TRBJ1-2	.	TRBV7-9	CASSLTTDYGYTF	TGTGCCAGCAGCTTAACCACAGATTATGGCTACACCTTC
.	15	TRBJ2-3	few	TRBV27	CASAGLGVGTDTQYF	TGTGCCAGCGCCGGCTTAGGGGTGGGCACAGATACGCAGTATTTT
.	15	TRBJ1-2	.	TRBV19	CASSPTPGTVYGYTF	TGTGCCAGTAGCCCAACCCCGGGGACCGTCTATGGCTACACCTTC
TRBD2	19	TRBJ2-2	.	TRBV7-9	CASSSATGGLAGHTGELFF	TGTGCCAGCAGCTCAGCGACCGGGGGGCTAGCGGGTCACACCGGGGAGCTGTTTTTT
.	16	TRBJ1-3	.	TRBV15	CATGKTGTGKWDTIYF	TGTGCCACCGGCAAGACCGGGACCGGGAAATGGGACACCATATATTTT
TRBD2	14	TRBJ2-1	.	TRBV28	CASRRLALLDEQFF	TGTGCCAGCAGGCGACTAGCGCTCTTGGATGAGCAGTTCTTC
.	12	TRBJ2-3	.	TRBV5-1	CASSSSTDTQYF	TGCGCCAGCAGCTCAAGCACAGATACGCAGTATTTT
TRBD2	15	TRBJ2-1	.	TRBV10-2	CASAGWTSSYNEQFF	TGCGCCAGCGCTGGGTGGACTAGCAGTTACAATGAGCAGTTCTTC
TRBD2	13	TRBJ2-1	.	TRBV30	CAWIIAGPNEQFF	TGTGCCTGGATTATAGCGGGGCCCAATGAGCAGTTCTTC
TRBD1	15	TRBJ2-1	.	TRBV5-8	CASSGRDRGLDEQFF	TGTGCCAGCAGCGGCCGGGACAGGGGGCTGGATGAGCAGTTCTTC
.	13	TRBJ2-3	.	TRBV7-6	CASSSGRENTQYF	TGTGCCAGCAGCTCCGGACGGGAAAATACGCAGTATTTT
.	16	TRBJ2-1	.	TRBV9	CASRLGVRFRESEQFF	TGTGCCAGCAGACTGGGGGTGCGGTTCAGGGAGAGTGAGCAGTTCTTC
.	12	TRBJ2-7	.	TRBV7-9	CASGGTDYEQYF	TGTGCCAGCGGGGGGACGGACTACGAGCAGTACTTC